This TCR beta chain derives from a study of cytomegalovirus exposure and HLA in healthy donors. Looking at the study overall: The roughly 130 validation repertoires, a later analysis reported, used the same platform as the 550 to 700 repertoires from the first cohort.

Method: immunoSEQ multiplex PCR; TCRdb's copy keeps in-frame clones and lacks some. This sample carries under 200,000 clones, 75% to 95% of them seen once, and the ten largest clones take 3%. Of note for this clone: What it binds is unknown.

Study-wide results and caveats: Researchers counted approximately 160 TCR beta chains as cytomegalovirus-associated. Some public TCRs appeared in many individuals, while most sequences were rare.

CDR3 length: 12 residues. CDR1 is SQVTM and CDR2 is ANQGSEA in the germline V gene. Unmatched junction bases numbered 2, after V lost 4 bases and J lost 7 bases. J is TRBJ1-2 and V is TRBV29-1, with TRBD1 matching over 11 bases. Input material: PBMCs. The source of this sequence is a woman in her late teens or twenties in good health and CMV-seropositive. The CDR3 loop is CSVGTGGGGYTF. The CDR3 DNA follows: TGCAGCGTTGGGACAGGGGGCGGTGGCTACACCTTC.